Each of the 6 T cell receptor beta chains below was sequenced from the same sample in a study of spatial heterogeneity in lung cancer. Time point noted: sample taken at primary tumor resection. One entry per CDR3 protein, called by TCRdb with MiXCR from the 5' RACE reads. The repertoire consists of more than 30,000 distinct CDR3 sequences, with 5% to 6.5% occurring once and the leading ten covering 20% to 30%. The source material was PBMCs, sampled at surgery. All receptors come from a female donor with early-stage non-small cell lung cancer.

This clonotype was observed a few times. The CDR3 DNA sequence: TGTGCCAGCAGAAGAACTGCTGCGCGGGGGACCTACAATGAGCAGTTCTTC. This encodes CASRRTAARGTYNEQFF. This sequence joins TRBV7-6 and TRBJ2-1; 7 bases map to TRBD2. There are 17 residues in the CDR3. Germline CDR1 reads SGHVS; CDR2 reads FNYEAQ. J gave up 2 bases and V 6 bases, and 13 bases lay outside the gene matches.

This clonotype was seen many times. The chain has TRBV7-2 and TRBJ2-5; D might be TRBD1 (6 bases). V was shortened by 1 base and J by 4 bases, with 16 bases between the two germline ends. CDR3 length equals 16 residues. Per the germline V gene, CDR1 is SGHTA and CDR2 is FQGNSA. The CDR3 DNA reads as TGTGCCAGCAGCTTAGGAGGCTTTGGGGGCCCAGAGACCCAGTACTTC. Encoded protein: CASSLGGFGGPETQYF.

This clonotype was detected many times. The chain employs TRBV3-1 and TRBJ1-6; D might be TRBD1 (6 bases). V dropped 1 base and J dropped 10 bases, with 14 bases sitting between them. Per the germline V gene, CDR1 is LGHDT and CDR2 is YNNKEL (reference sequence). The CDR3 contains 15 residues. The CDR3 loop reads CASSQGTGPDSPLHF. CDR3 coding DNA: TGTGCCAGCAGCCAAGGTACAGGGCCGGACTCACCCCTCCACTTT. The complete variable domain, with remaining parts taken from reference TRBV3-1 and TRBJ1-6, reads DTAVSQTPKYLVTQMGNDKSIKCEQNLGHDTMYWYKQDSKKFLKIMFSYNNKELIINETVPNRFSPKSPDKAHLNLHINSLELGDSAVYFCASSQGTGPDSPLHFGNGTRLTVT.

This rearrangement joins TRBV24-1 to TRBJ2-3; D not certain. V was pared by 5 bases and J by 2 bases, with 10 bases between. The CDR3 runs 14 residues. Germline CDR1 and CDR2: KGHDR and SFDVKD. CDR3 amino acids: CATSGLPNTDTQYF. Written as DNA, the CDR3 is TGTGCCACCAGTGGCCTTCCTAACACAGATACGCAGTATTTT.

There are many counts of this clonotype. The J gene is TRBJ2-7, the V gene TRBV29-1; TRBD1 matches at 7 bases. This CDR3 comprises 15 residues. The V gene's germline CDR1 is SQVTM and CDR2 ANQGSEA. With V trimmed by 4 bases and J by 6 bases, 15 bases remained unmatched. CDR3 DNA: TGCAGCGTTGCGACCTCCGGGACAGCCTCTCTCGAGCAGTACTTC. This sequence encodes CSVATSGTASLEQYF.

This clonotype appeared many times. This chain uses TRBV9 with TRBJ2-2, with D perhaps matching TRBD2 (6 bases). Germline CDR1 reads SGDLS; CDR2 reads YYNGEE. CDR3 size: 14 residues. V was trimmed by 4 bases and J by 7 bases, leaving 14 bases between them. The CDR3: CASSSRGGYGELFF. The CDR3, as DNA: TGTGCCAGCAGCTCCCGAGGAGGGTACGGGGAGCTGTTTTTT.